The 32 T cell receptor beta chains given below trace back to one sample, sequenced in a study of quantifying T cell responses using KT2 cells. Overall study: RNA was reverse transcribed with TCR alpha and beta constant-region primers.

A single-stranded UMI oligo with SP2 sequence was ligated to cDNA 3' ends. The first PCR ran 3 to 5 cycles with an equimolar RC1.1 and RC1.2 beta primer mix. TCRdb ran MiXCR on the UMI-ligation and nested PCR reads and lists one entry per CDR3 protein. The table lists 25,000 to 40,000 distinct CDR3 sequences, 10% of them singletons. The sequenced sample was PBMCs spiked with cells of the T cell clone KT2. These receptors were obtained from a human donor.

A few counts support this clonotype. The chain combines TRBV28 with TRBJ1-2; no definite D call. The germline gives CDR1 MDHEN, CDR2 SYDVKM. This CDR3 contains 13 residues. The V end was cut by 4 bases, the J end by 3 bases, with 9 bases between. CDR3 sequence (DNA): TGTGCCAGCAGTTCCGGCGGGGACTATGGCTACACCTTC. Its protein is CASSSGGDYGYTF.

J is TRBJ2-2 and V is TRBV5-1; 14 bases map to TRBD2. V dropped 8 bases and J dropped 7; count of bases not matched to a gene: 16. Looked up from germline, CDR1 is SGHRS and CDR2 is YFSETQ. The CDR3 length is 18 residues. CDR3 sequence reads: CASQRLPGLAGVGGELFF. CDR3 nucleotides: TGCGCCAGTCAAAGACTACCGGGACTAGCGGGAGTTGGCGGGGAGCTGTTTTTT.

This chain connects TRBV7-6 to TRBJ2-1, with 8 positions matching TRBD1. The V gene's germline CDR1 is SGHVS and CDR2 FNYEAQ. V was pared by 1 base and J by 6 bases, with 5 bases of the junction left unmatched. The CDR3 is made up of 15 amino acids. CDR3 loop: CASSLVRTGSNEQFF. In nucleotides, the CDR3 is TGTGCCAGCAGCTTAGTGCGGACAGGGTCCAATGAGCAGTTCTTC.

This clonotype was observed many times. This chain joins TRBV7-9 and TRBJ1-5; 7 positions match TRBD1. Unmatched junction bases numbered 13, after V lost 5 bases and J lost 9 bases. CDR3 size: 15 residues. Germline CDR1 SEHNR, CDR2 FQNEAQ (reference sequence). CDR3 DNA sequence: TGTGCCAGCAGCCTTGGTCAGGGGGATAGGTGGCCCCAGCATTTT. It is translated as CASSLGQGDRWPQHF.

This clonotype was picked up a small number of times. CDR3 DNA: TGTGCCAGCAGTTTAGGATTTTCGGTAAATTCACCCCTCCACTTT. As protein: CASSLGFSVNSPLHF. The chain has TRBV27 and TRBJ1-6, with D unclear. In germline, CDR1 is MNHEY, CDR2 SMNVEV (reference sequence). This CDR3 contains 15 residues. The V end was cut by 2 bases, the J end by 7 bases, with 12 bases between.

The J gene is TRBJ1-5, the V gene TRBV2; a possible D gene is TRBD1 (5 bases). This CDR3 spans 13 amino acids. The germline CDR1 and CDR2 sequences are SNHLY and FYNNEI. Trimming left V 7 bases short and J 2 bases short, with 9 bases between. Written as DNA, the CDR3 is TGTGCCAGCAATCAAGGGGGCAATCAGCCCCAGCATTTT. This sequence encodes CASNQGGNQPQHF.

The chain links TRBV6-4 to TRBJ2-7, with D perhaps matching TRBD1 (5 bases). V lost 5 bases and J 5 bases, leaving 19 bases between the germline ends. CDR1 MRHNA and CDR2 SNTAGT come from the germline V gene. The CDR3 has 15 amino acids. The DNA for the CDR3 is TGTGCCAGCAGTCTCATAACTGCAGGGTACCACGAGCAGTACTTC. It specifies CASSLITAGYHEQYF.

J is TRBJ2-1 and V is TRBV5-1, with D perhaps TRBD2 (6 bases). Germline V gene sequence: CDR1 SGHRS, CDR2 YFSETQ. Trimming took 2 bases from V and 6 from J, leaving 12 bases between them. The CDR3 is made up of 14 amino acids. CDR3 loop: CASSFARESNEQFF. The CDR3 DNA reads as TGCGCCAGCAGCTTCGCCCGGGAGTCCAATGAGCAGTTCTTC.

This clonotype counts as medium-sized. V gene TRBV3-1 combines with J gene TRBJ2-6; D is uncertain. This CDR3 spans 15 amino acids. CDR1 is LGHDT and CDR2 is YNNKEL in the germline V gene (reference sequence). Trimming cost V 0 bases and J 0 bases, with 3 bases left between them. CDR3 nucleotides: TGTGCCAGCAGCCAAGACAGCTCTGGGGCCAACGTCCTGACTTTC. It specifies CASSQDSSGANVLTF. The full variable domain, completed using reference TRBV3-1 and TRBJ2-6, is DTAVSQTPKYLVTQMGNDKSIKCEQNLGHDTMYWYKQDSKKFLKIMFSYNNKELIINETVPNRFSPKSPDKAHLNLHINSLELGDSAVYFCASSQDSSGANVLTFGAGSRLTVL.

This clonotype was counted a few times. This chain joins TRBV6-6 and TRBJ2-5; D is unclear. Trimming left V 4 bases short and J 2 bases short, with 11 bases between. The CDR3 loop spans 14 amino acids. Germline CDR1 MNHNY, CDR2 SVGAGI (reference sequence). Here the CDR3 reads CASSSHSGQETQYF. The DNA for the CDR3 is TGTGCCAGCAGTTCCCACAGTGGTCAAGAGACCCAGTACTTC.

The sample holds many counts of this clonotype. This chain joins TRBV7-2 and TRBJ2-4; a weak D match, TRBD2 (5 bases). Per germline, CDR1 SGHTA and CDR2 FQGNSA. With 5 bases removed from V and 6 bases from J, the gap between germline ends came to 14 bases. This CDR3 spans 14 amino acids. CDR3 nucleotides: TGTGCCAGCAGCCCAAGGACTGGATCAAACATTCAGTACTTC. This sequence encodes CASSPRTGSNIQYF.

This clonotype was observed at least ten times. The V call is TRBV29-1, the J call TRBJ2-3; 7 bases are a match to TRBD2. Per the germline V gene, CDR1 is SQVTM and CDR2 is ANQGSEA. V gave up 2 bases and J gave up 4 bases; unmatched junction bases: 6. This CDR3 contains 14 residues. CDR3 nucleotides: TGCAGCGTTGAAAGTGGACTAGTGGCAGATACGCAGTATTTT. This sequence encodes CSVESGLVADTQYF.

In its sample, this clonotype was seen a few times. The CDR3 DNA is TGTGCCAGCAGTGGGGGACAGTCGAACACTGAAGCTTTCTTT. Encoded protein: CASSGGQSNTEAFF. This chain joins TRBV6-1 and TRBJ1-1, with 7 positions matching TRBD1. The CDR3 length is 14 residues. Trimming cost V 4 bases and J 1 base; bases outside gene matches: 3. Looked up from germline, CDR1 is MNHNS and CDR2 is SASEGT.

This clonotype occurred a few times. This chain uses TRBV29-1 with TRBJ2-3; TRBD2 aligns across 7 bases. The V and J ends lost 5 bases and 4 bases, in that order; junction bases with no gene match: 15. The germline CDR1 and CDR2 sequences are SQVTM and ANQGSEA. The CDR3 has 16 residues. The CDR3 nucleotides are TGCAGCGTTTATGGGGTGGCGGGAGCACGGGCAGATACGCAGTATTTT. It translates to CSVYGVAGARADTQYF.

In its sample, this clonotype is medium-sized. This chain uses TRBV29-1 with TRBJ1-2; tentative D call: TRBD1 (5 bases). The germline V gene has CDR1 SQVTM and CDR2 ANQGSEA. V shed 2 bases and J shed 4 bases, with 14 bases lying between them. This CDR3 is 14 amino acids long. In DNA, the CDR3 is TGCAGCGTTGAATCGACAGTGTCTAGCTATGGCTACACCTTC. Encoded protein: CSVESTVSSYGYTF.

This clonotype occurred many times. The chain joins TRBV12-3 or TRBV12-4 to TRBJ1-4; 10 bases match TRBD1. The CDR3 loop spans 15 amino acids. V shed 5 bases, J shed 10 bases, and the junction held 10 bases outside the gene matches. The DNA for the CDR3 is TGTGCCAGCAGTCCCATCGACAGGGGGCGAGGAAAACTGTTTTTT. Protein sequence: CASSPIDRGRGKLFF.

This sequence joins TRBV15 and TRBJ2-2; a possible D gene is TRBD1 (5 bases). Looked up from germline, CDR1 is LNHNV and CDR2 is YYDKDF (reference sequence). The V end lost 0 bases, the J end lost 5 bases, and 10 bases lay between the germline ends. The CDR3 covers 15 residues. The CDR3 DNA follows: TGTGCCACCAGCAGAGATGCAGGGAATACCGGGGAGCTGTTTTTT. It translates to CATSRDAGNTGELFF.

The CDR3 nucleotides are TGTGCCAGCAGCCAAGATCTCCGGCGGGGAGGGTACTACTATGGCTACACCTTC. Encoded protein: CASSQDLRRGGYYYGYTF. V and J are TRBV4-2 and TRBJ1-2, with D uncertain. CDR3 size: 18 residues. Germline lookup yields CDR1 LGHNA and CDR2 YNFKEQ. V was pared by 0 bases and J by 3 bases, with 20 bases between.

This clonotype has a count of ten or more. The CDR3 nucleotides are TGTGCCAGCAGCTTGGATAGAGGAAGTAATTCACCCCTCCACTTT. This encodes CASSLDRGSNSPLHF. This chain joins TRBV5-4 and TRBJ1-6; D gene uncertain. Trimming took 0 bases from V and 6 from J, leaving 10 bases between them. The CDR3 runs 15 residues. CDR1 SGHNT and CDR2 YYREEE come from the germline V gene (reference sequence).

J is TRBJ2-5 and V is TRBV7-2; 7 bases match TRBD2. The V gene's germline CDR1 is SGHTA and CDR2 FQGNSA. Trimming cost V 7 bases and J 5 bases; bases outside gene matches: 7. This CDR3 has 13 amino acids. DNA for the CDR3: TGTGCCAGCACCCAGGGAGGGGTTGAGACCCAGTACTTC. Translation: CASTQGGVETQYF.

This chain links TRBV4-1 with TRBJ1-3, with 8 bases aligning to TRBD1. Germline CDR1 reads MGHRA; CDR2 reads YSYEKL. V lost 1 base, J lost 4 bases, and 15 bases stayed unmatched. This CDR3 region has 19 residues. CDR3 region: CASSQADRPLQGAGNTIYF. The CDR3, as DNA: TGCGCCAGCAGCCAAGCCGATCGGCCCCTCCAGGGGGCGGGAAACACCATATATTTT.

This clonotype was recorded a few times. This chain connects TRBV27 to TRBJ1-2, with unresolved D. The CDR3 totals 14 residues. With 8 bases removed from V and 4 bases from J, the gap between germline ends came to 17 bases. CDR1 and CDR2 from the germline V gene are MNHEY and SMNVEV (reference sequence). CDR3 protein: CASAYGPSFYGYTF. DNA for the CDR3: TGTGCCAGCGCTTACGGACCCAGCTTCTATGGCTACACCTTC.

V is TRBV7-3 and J is TRBJ2-1; D ambiguous. The germline CDR1 and CDR2 sequences are SGHTA and FQGTGA. The CDR3 totals 12 residues. V shed 4 bases and J shed 10 bases, with 11 bases lying between them. CDR3 nucleotide sequence: TGTGCCAGCAGCTCCCAGTGGTCCGAGCAGTTCTTC. Residues: CASSSQWSEQFF. The full variable domain, in which reference TRBV7-3 and TRBJ2-1 provide the parts outside the CDR3, is GAGVSQTPSNKVTEKGKYVELRCDPISGHTALYWYRQSLGQGPEFLIYFQGTGAADDSGLPNDRFFAVRPEGSVSTLKIQRTERGDSAVYLCASSSQWSEQFFGPGTRLTVL.

The table lists this clonotype with many counts. This chain joins TRBV5-1 and TRBJ2-3; D is uncertain. CDR1 is SGHRS and CDR2 is YFSETQ in the germline V gene. The V end lost 5 bases, the J end lost 3 bases, and 10 bases lay between the germline ends. This CDR3 is 13 amino acids long. The CDR3 spells CASRIGETDTQYF. The CDR3 bases are TGCGCCAGCAGAATAGGAGAAACAGATACGCAGTATTTT.

The chain has TRBV6-6 and TRBJ2-5; no clear D. The CDR3 consists of 14 residues. V lost 4 bases to trimming and J lost 4 bases, with 13 bases between them. CDR1 and CDR2 from the germline V gene are MNHNY and SVGAGI (reference sequence). CDR3 nucleotides: TGTGCCAGCAGTTCTACCCGACCCCCAGAGACCCAGTACTTC. This gives the protein CASSSTRPPETQYF.

This clonotype appeared a few times. This chain connects TRBV6-1 to TRBJ2-1; 9 bases map to TRBD2. This CDR3 spans 16 amino acids. Germline V gene lookup returns CDR1 MNHNS and CDR2 SASEGT. The V gene end was trimmed by 7 bases and the J gene end by 0 bases; junction bases not matched to a gene: 7. The DNA of the CDR3 is TGTGCCAGCATCCTAGCGGGGCCCAACTCCTACAATGAGCAGTTCTTC. This codes for CASILAGPNSYNEQFF.

The V and J genes are TRBV6-1 and TRBJ1-3, with a weak D call TRBD1 (5 bases). CDR3 length: 14 residues. V was pared by 4 bases and J by 4 bases, with 11 bases between. Germline lookup yields CDR1 MNHNS and CDR2 SASEGT. As DNA, the CDR3 is TGTGCCAGCAGTGTCGGGGGGTCCGGAAACACCATATATTTT. It yields the protein CASSVGGSGNTIYF.

This clonotype has at least ten counts. The chain combines TRBV4-3 with TRBJ2-6; D possibly corresponds to TRBD2 (5 bases). Germline values: CDR1 LGHNA, CDR2 YSLEER. V was shortened by 1 base and J by 0 bases, with 10 bases between the two germline ends. This CDR3 has 17 amino acids. In DNA form, the CDR3 reads TGCGCCAGCAGCCAAGGGGAGAGCACCTCTGGGGCCAACGTCCTGACTTTC. Encoded protein: CASSQGESTSGANVLTF.

The rearrangement uses TRBV12-3 or TRBV12-4 and TRBJ2-2; the D gene is possibly TRBD1 (6 bases). V was cut by 2 bases and J by 4 bases, with 29 bases left in between. There are 21 residues in the CDR3. The CDR3 region is CASSLYRVGLVPGQSTGELFF. The CDR3 DNA follows: TGTGCCAGCAGTTTATATCGAGTGGGGTTAGTTCCGGGACAAAGCACCGGGGAGCTGTTTTTT.

A few counts support this clonotype. The chain has TRBV29-1 and TRBJ2-3, with a weak D call TRBD2 (6 bases). Between the trimmed V and J ends, which lost 5 bases and 5 bases, there was a span of 11 bases. Germline values: CDR1 SQVTM, CDR2 ANQGSEA. The CDR3 is 12 amino acids. The CDR3 is CSVKGGGDTQYF. The CDR3 DNA is TGCAGCGTTAAGGGAGGAGGAGATACGCAGTATTTT.

This clonotype was seen more than once but under ten times. V usage is TRBV6-5 and J usage is TRBJ2-3; D is unclear. The CDR3 is 13 residues long. Germline CDR1 and CDR2: MNHEY and SVGAGI. Trimming cost V 6 bases and J 5 bases, with 12 bases left between them. Written as DNA, the CDR3 is TGTGCCAGCAGCCTAAACGGGCTAGATACGCAGTATTTT. Its translation: CASSLNGLDTQYF.

Concerning this clonotype itself: Its ends do not fully match the called genes, so a read error is possible. The CDR3 sequence: CASSRRQGPDNEQFF. The CDR3 nucleotides read TGTGCTAGCAGCCGAAGACAGGGCCCAGACAATGAGCAGTTCTTC. V and J are TRBV7-7 and TRBJ2-1, with 7 bases aligning to TRBD1. The germline V gene encodes CDR1 SSHAT and CDR2 FNYEAQ (reference sequence). CDR3 length: 15 amino acids. Full variable domain (missing parts from reference TRBV7-7 and TRBJ2-1): GAGVSQSPRYKVTKRGQDVTLRCDPISSHATLYWYQQALGQGPEFLTYFNYEAQPDKSGLPSDRFSAERPEGSISTLTIQRTEQRDSAMYRCASSRRQGPDNEQFFGPGTRLTVL.